This T cell receptor (beta chain) was identified during a study of blood T cell repertoires in COVID-19. At the level of the study: The United States, Italy and Spain provided the acute and convalescent COVID-19 samples. PBMCs, B-cell-depleted T cells, or T cells provided the cDNA or gDNA that made up the material.

CDR1 and CDR2 (germline): LNHDA, SQIVND (reference sequence). CDR3 length: 14 amino acids. Germline trimming cut 5 bases from V and 0 bases from J; bases unmatched to any gene: 2. Original processing notes: How many nucleated cells were present was estimated from reference gene primer amplification. Some clones are missing from TCRdb's copy, which holds only in-frame ones; the method was immunoSEQ multiplex PCR. The DNA was the basis for D and trimming; V, J and clone size are from that table. The table lists 90,000 to 140,000 clones, roughly 76% of them singletons. The clonotype was recovered from a woman between 65 and 79 years old with acute or convalescent COVID-19. This chain uses TRBV19 with TRBJ2-3; the match to TRBD2 covers 7 bases. Sequenced material: peripheral blood. The DNA of the CDR3 is TGTGCCAGTAGTCTAGCGGTTAGCACAGATACGCAGTATTTT. It is translated as CASSLAVSTDTQYF.